This TCR beta chain was found in a study of cytotoxic CD8 clonotypes in ibrutinib-treated CLL. This CDR3 region has 16 residues. Germline V CDR1 and CDR2: SGHRS, YFSETQ. The junction had 5 bases not matched to a gene; V was cut back by 4 bases and J by 2 bases. This clone was recorded only once. Some clones are missing from TCRdb's copy, which holds only in-frame ones; the method was immunoSEQ multiplex PCR. The table shows 150,000 or so clones, with roughly 80% occurring only once. The V and J genes are TRBV5-1 and TRBJ2-1; 11 bases agree with TRBD2. The material sequenced was PBMCs, taken after 24 months of ibrutinib treatment. The sequence derives from a human donor with chronic lymphocytic leukemia. The CDR3 region has the DNA TGCGCCAGCAGCCAGACTAGCGGGAAGACCTACAATGAGCAGTTCTTC. Amino acids: CASSQTSGKTYNEQFF.